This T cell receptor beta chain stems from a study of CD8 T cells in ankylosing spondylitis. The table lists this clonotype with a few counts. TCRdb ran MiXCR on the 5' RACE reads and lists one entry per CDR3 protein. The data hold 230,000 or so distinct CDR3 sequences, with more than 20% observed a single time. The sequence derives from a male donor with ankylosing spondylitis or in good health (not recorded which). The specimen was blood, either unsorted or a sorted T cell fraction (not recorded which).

CDR3 DNA sequence: TGTGCCACCACAGGGACCACAGATACGCAGTATTTT. It encodes CATTGTTDTQYF. V is TRBV6-5 and J is TRBJ2-3, with D perhaps TRBD1 (6 bases). This CDR3 comprises 12 residues. With 10 bases removed from V and 2 bases from J, the gap between germline ends came to 10 bases. Germline assignment: CDR1 MNHEY and CDR2 SVGAGI.